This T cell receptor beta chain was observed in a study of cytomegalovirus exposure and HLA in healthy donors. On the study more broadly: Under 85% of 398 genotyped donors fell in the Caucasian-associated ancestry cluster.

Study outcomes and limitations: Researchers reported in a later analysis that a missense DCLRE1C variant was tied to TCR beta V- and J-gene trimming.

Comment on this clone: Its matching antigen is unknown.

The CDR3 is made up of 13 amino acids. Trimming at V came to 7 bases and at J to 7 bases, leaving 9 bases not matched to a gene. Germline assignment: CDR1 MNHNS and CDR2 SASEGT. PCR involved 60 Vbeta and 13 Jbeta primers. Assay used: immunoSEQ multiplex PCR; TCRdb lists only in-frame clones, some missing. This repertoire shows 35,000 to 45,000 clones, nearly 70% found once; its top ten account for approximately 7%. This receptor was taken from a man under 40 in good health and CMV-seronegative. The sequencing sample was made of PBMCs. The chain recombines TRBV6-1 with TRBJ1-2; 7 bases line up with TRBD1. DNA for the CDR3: TGTGCCAGCAACGTTATACAGGGGAGTGGCTACACCTTC. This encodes CASNVIQGSGYTF.